This T cell receptor (beta chain) was sequenced for a study of T cell responses to AZD1222 COVID-19 vaccine. There are 12 residues in the CDR3. V lost 3 bases to trimming and J lost 5 bases, with 10 bases between them. Looked up from germline, CDR1 is DFQATT and CDR2 is SNEGSKA (reference sequence). Using immunoSEQ multiplex PCR, the repertoire was profiled, and TCRdb retains in-frame clones only, with some absent. The repertoire holds roughly 160,000 clones, with more than 75% as singletons. Sequenced material: peripheral blood, taken 28 days after the second AZD1222 dose. The source is an adult who received the AZD1222 COVID-19 vaccine. V is TRBV20-1 and J is TRBJ1-2; no reliable D call. CDR3 protein: CSASHSSYGYTF. The CDR3 DNA reads TGCAGTGCTAGTCACAGCTCATATGGCTACACCTTC.